The sequence of this T cell receptor (beta chain) was determined in a study of beta chain features in type 1 diabetes (dated by TCRdb to 2016 to 2018). With regard to the full study: Patients and healthy donors did not differ in mean age, gender distribution, total cell number or subset yield. Whereas all 30 or so donors provided naive and central memory subsets, regulatory and stem cell-like memory subsets were isolated from just 8 patients and about 8 healthy donors. The study compared TCRB repertoires of sorted circulating CD4+ T cell subsets between recently diagnosed type 1 diabetes patients and matched healthy donors. A total of roughly 99 million sorted cells were examined across all samples, and the number of cells per subset was strongly correlated with RNA yield. Paper-wide results and their limitations: Patients with type 1 diabetes made fewer insertions and deleted more nucleotides at VDJ recombination sites, implying thymic rearrangement abnormalities. PCR might favor shorter templates, but patient and control samples were amplified and corrected together, so any skew would affect both groups equally. Type 1 diabetes patients showed a moderate but significant shortening of TCRB CDR3 length in all four CD4+ subsets. Because cDNA rather than genomic DNA was sequenced, highly expressing activated cells could have been over-represented, although no difference in activation and CD3 levels was found between groups. Only small numbers of individuals were included in the HLA sub-analyses, which left unresolved whether HLA type had any influence on TCRB rearrangement. Naive, central memory and regulatory TCRB repertoires appeared to be more alike among patients than among healthy donors.

The High Capacity cDNA Reverse Transcription Kit was used to reverse transcribe all of the isolated RNA, meaning that expressed TCRB transcripts were what got sequenced. Deep immunoSEQ sequencing was performed on naive, central memory and regulatory T cell samples, with an average of roughly 3.5 million total reads per sample. Sorted cells were lysed in RLT buffer, and RNA was extracted using DNase-treated RNeasy Micro or Mini kits according to cell number. Each cell subset was processed separately to prevent cross-contamination, with patient and healthy donor samples processed together. TCRB sequences were amplified from cDNA with the immunoSEQ multiplex PCR, producing 87-bp fragments spanning the CDR3 region. The amplicons were sequenced using the Illumina HiSeq platform. In the authors' own workflow: PCR bias was corrected computationally using synthetic template baselines, and reads within Hamming distance 2 were collapsed, with unmergeable singletons discarded. Reads were aligned against IMGT so that V, D and J genes, CDR3 length and insertions or deletions at six rearrangement sites could be assigned. Within each subset, clonotype counts were normalized to the number of sorted cells before true diversity and Gini coefficients were calculated with the tcR R package. The overlap coefficient, calculated on TCRB nucleotide sequences, was used to measure repertoire sharing. Out-of-frame TCRB sequences from naive cells were analyzed as a proxy for the pre-selection repertoire. The clones in this table, taken by TCRdb from immuneACCESS, are in-frame only. Not every clone is retained; where verified, under half of the shortfall comes from an unresolved V gene, and the cause of the rest is unknown. V, J and clone size are taken as reported in that table, and D and trimming were inferred from the DNA itself. This sample gives around 250,000 clones in total; 14% of them show up just once. The top ten clones comprise more than 0.02% of the sample.

From a lookup of the germline V gene, CDR1 and CDR2 are SGHTA and FQGNSA. Relative to germline, V is 5 bases shorter and J is 3 bases shorter, with 14 bases between their ends. The cysteine opens and the phenylalanine closes a CDR3 of 14 amino acids. Only the CDR3 portion is preserved as DNA: 42 bases, with reading frame beginning at the first base. Worth noting for this clone: What antigen it recognizes has not been identified. Base qualities are not provided; no much larger clone lies one nucleotide away.

A single peripheral blood draw of approximately 120 mL on average was collected from each donor into heparinised tubes. A BD FACSAria II was used to sort naive, central memory, regulatory and stem cell-like memory CD4+ T cells with a panel that included CD45RO, CCR7, CD25, CD127, CD95 and CD27. Every sorted population had a purity above 95%. PBMCs were isolated right away by Lymphoprep density gradient centrifugation and were stained directly, without culture. So that batch effects would be minimized, each experiment stained and sorted samples in pairs, pairing one healthy donor with one patient. The sequence is built from TRBV7-2 and TRBJ2-7; TRBD2 is perhaps the D gene, given 6 matching bases. Sample: naive CD4+ T cells from blood. In light of the paper, this sample's cell subset or site label describes: true naive CD4+ T cells. This TCR was sampled from a middle-aged woman in good health. The DNA is TGTGCCAGCAGCCCCGTGGGGGGTGACTACGAGCAGTACTTC. Translation gives CASSPVGGDYEQYF.